This TCR beta chain was sequenced in a study of CD8 T cells in Susac syndrome. The overall study: Patients with Susac syndrome were, at the time of blood collection, therapy-naive, maintained on corticosteroids, or maintained on intravenous immunoglobulin alone.

Worth noting for this clonotype: Its target is unknown.

General study points: The study conceded that its TCR sequencing and HLA analysis involved relatively few individuals. The authors found no clonal expansion in Susac syndrome CD4+ T cell repertoires.

This CDR3 is 15 amino acids long. Per the germline V gene, CDR1 is MGHDK and CDR2 is SYGVNS. J gave up 3 bases and V 4 bases, and 3 bases lay outside the gene matches. Reverse transcription used about 0.45 to 1 ug RNA and random hexamers. An immunoSEQ multiplex PCR generated amplified TCR beta CDR3 products spanning 54 Vbeta and 13 Jbeta. Via MiXCR, TCRdb re-called the immunoSEQ multiplex PCR reads, giving one row per CDR3 protein. The sample records roughly 75,000 distinct CDR3 sequences, 93% being singletons. The sequenced sample consisted of CD4+ T cells from PBMCs. The receptor was isolated from a human donor with Susac syndrome. J is TRBJ2-1 and V is TRBV25-1, with TRBD1 identical over 10 bases. CDR3 DNA: TGTGCCAGCAGTGGGGACAGGGGAAACTACAATGAGCAGTTCTTC. Translated: CASSGDRGNYNEQFF.